A selection of T cell receptor beta chains follows, all from one sample in a study of CD8+ T cells in alopecia areata. The table came from immunoSEQ multiplex PCR; TCRdb's copy has only in-frame clones and leaves some out. Here the sample spans about 39,000 clones, 65% being singletons. Here the sequenced sample was CD8+ T cells sorted from blood, taken at week 4, from a patient treated with tofacitinib. The source of these receptors is a human donor with alopecia areata. Both conserved end residues are part of each CDR3. Each record gives: V gene, J gene, D gene, clone size, CDR3 length, CDR3 protein, CDR3 DNA. A D gene is named only where the DNA matches it firmly. Some rows have no size entry. The others give once, few or many, or a class for an expanded clone.

V: TRBV5-6; J: TRBJ2-7; D: TRBD2; size: .; length: 14; CDR3: CASSSGLAAYEQYF; DNA: TGTGCCAGCAGCTCGGGACTAGCGGCGTACGAGCAGTACTTC
V: TRBV7-8; J: TRBJ1-2; D: TRBD1; size: .; length: 16; CDR3: CASSQEPGQGARGYTF; DNA: TGTGCCAGCAGCCAAGAACCGGGACAGGGGGCGCGCGGCTACACCTTC
V: TRBV30; J: TRBJ2-3; D: TRBD2; size: .; length: 14; CDR3: CAWSTSGGTDTQYF; DNA: TGTGCCTGGAGTACCAGCGGGGGCACAGATACGCAGTATTTT
V: TRBV4-3; J: TRBJ2-5; D: .; size: .; length: 16; CDR3: CASSQESRDHQETQYF; DNA: TGCGCCAGCAGCCAAGAATCCAGGGATCACCAAGAGACCCAGTACTTC
V: TRBV30; J: TRBJ1-6; D: .; size: .; length: 12; CDR3: CAWSGGVSPLHF; DNA: TGTGCCTGGAGTGGAGGCGTTTCACCCCTCCACTTT
V: TRBV14; J: TRBJ2-7; D: .; size: few; length: 16; CDR3: CASSHGQGLGSYEQYF; DNA: TGTGCCAGCAGCCACGGACAGGGACTAGGATCGTACGAGCAGTACTTC
V: TRBV6-5; J: TRBJ2-1; D: TRBD1; size: few; length: 15; CDR3: CASSSGTGVQNEQFF; DNA: TGTGCCAGCAGTTCCGGGACAGGGGTACAGAATGAGCAGTTCTTC
V: TRBV29-1; J: TRBJ1-2; D: .; size: .; length: 12; CDR3: CSVVMGGYGYTF; DNA: TGCAGCGTTGTGATGGGGGGGTATGGCTACACCTTC
V: TRBV25-1; J: TRBJ2-3; D: .; size: .; length: 16; CDR3: CASSEPRGLGRDTQYF; DNA: TGTGCCAGCAGTGAGCCCCGCGGTTTAGGGAGAGATACGCAGTATTTT
V: TRBV30; J: TRBJ1-4; D: .; size: .; length: 13; CDR3: CAWSAQSREKLFF; DNA: TGTGCCTGGAGTGCACAGTCTCGTGAAAAACTGTTTTTT
V: TRBV27; J: TRBJ2-3; D: TRBD2; size: .; length: 15; CDR3: CASSGTRRSTDTQYF; DNA: TGTGCCAGCAGCGGGACTAGAAGAAGCACAGATACGCAGTATTTT
V: TRBV5-6; J: TRBJ2-4; D: .; size: .; length: 12; CDR3: CASSWTGNIQYF; DNA: TGTGCCAGCAGCTGGACGGGGAACATTCAGTACTTC
V: TRBV30; J: TRBJ2-2; D: .; size: few; length: 11; CDR3: CAWSVTGELFF; DNA: TGTGCCTGGAGTGTAACCGGGGAGCTGTTTTTT
V: TRBV15; J: TRBJ2-6; D: .; size: .; length: 19; CDR3: CATSSPGTRDLSGANVLTF; DNA: TGTGCCACCAGCAGTCCCGGGACACGGGATCTCTCTGGGGCCAACGTCCTGACTTTC
V: TRBV6-6; J: TRBJ2-5; D: .; size: .; length: 13; CDR3: CASTGGSLETQYF; DNA: TGTGCCAGCACCGGGGGATCGTTGGAGACCCAGTACTTC
V: TRBV27; J: TRBJ1-2; D: TRBD1; size: .; length: 12; CDR3: CASSAGGYGYTF; DNA: TGTGCCAGCAGTGCAGGGGGCTATGGCTACACCTTC
V: TRBV14; J: TRBJ2-7; D: .; size: few; length: 15; CDR3: CASSSRPGAKGEQYF; DNA: TGTGCCAGCAGCTCCCGCCCCGGGGCGAAGGGCGAGCAGTACTTC
V: TRBV5-1; J: TRBJ2-7; D: TRBD1; size: once; length: 15; CDR3: CASSVGQGWTYEQYF; DNA: TGCGCCAGCAGCGTAGGACAGGGGTGGACCTACGAGCAGTACTTC
V: TRBV30; J: TRBJ1-2; D: .; size: .; length: 14; CDR3: CAWIAGTREGGYTF; DNA: TGTGCCTGGATCGCGGGGACCAGGGAGGGCGGCTACACCTTC
V: TRBV29-1; J: TRBJ1-2; D: TRBD1; size: .; length: 11; CDR3: CSVAQGGGYTF; DNA: TGCAGCGTAGCTCAGGGGGGAGGCTACACCTTC
V: TRBV9; J: TRBJ1-1; D: .; size: .; length: 15; CDR3: CASSPEDSLNTEAFF; DNA: TGTGCCAGCAGCCCGGAGGACAGTCTGAACACTGAAGCTTTCTTT
V: TRBV30; J: TRBJ1-5; D: .; size: .; length: 13; CDR3: CAWSDSSNQPQHF; DNA: TGTGCCTGGAGTGACAGTAGCAATCAGCCCCAGCATTTT
V: TRBV29-1; J: TRBJ2-2; D: .; size: .; length: 15; CDR3: CSVEESGINTGELFF; DNA: TGCAGCGTTGAAGAGTCCGGGATAAACACCGGGGAGCTGTTTTTT
V: TRBV29-1; J: TRBJ1-1; D: .; size: .; length: 11; CDR3: CSVGENTEAFF; DNA: TGCAGCGTTGGAGAGAACACTGAAGCTTTCTTT
V: TRBV6-1; J: TRBJ2-2; D: .; size: .; length: 14; CDR3: CASSDRRVTGELFF; DNA: TGTGCCAGCAGTGATAGAAGGGTCACCGGGGAGCTGTTTTTT
V: TRBV6-6; J: TRBJ1-1; D: .; size: .; length: 13; CDR3: CASSWKDGTEAFF; DNA: TGTGCCAGCAGTTGGAAGGACGGCACTGAAGCTTTCTTT
V: TRBV29-1; J: TRBJ2-7; D: .; size: .; length: 13; CDR3: CSVEDRQVYEQYF; DNA: TGCAGCGTTGAAGATAGACAGGTCTACGAGCAGTACTTC
V: TRBV30; J: TRBJ2-7; D: TRBD1; size: .; length: 13; CDR3: CAQGGTGLYEQYF; DNA: TGTGCGCAGGGAGGGACAGGGCTGTACGAGCAGTACTTC
V: TRBV30; J: TRBJ2-3; D: TRBD2; size: .; length: 14; CDR3: CAWSAASGADTQYF; DNA: TGTGCCTGGAGTGCAGCTAGCGGCGCAGATACGCAGTATTTT
V: TRBV30; J: TRBJ2-6; D: .; size: .; length: 13; CDR3: CAWGLGGANVLTF; DNA: TGTGCCTGGGGTTTGGGTGGGGCCAACGTCCTGACTTTC
V: TRBV29-1; J: TRBJ2-7; D: .; size: .; length: 14; CDR3: CSVEKAGTNYEQYF; DNA: TGCAGCGTTGAGAAAGCGGGCACCAACTACGAGCAGTACTTC
V: TRBV29-1; J: TRBJ2-1; D: .; size: once; length: 15; CDR3: CSVEGDGIQTDRQFF; DNA: TGCAGCGTTGAAGGAGATGGGATACAGACAGATCGGCAGTTCTTC
V: TRBV29-1; J: TRBJ2-1; D: TRBD2; size: .; length: 16; CDR3: CSVEGLAGTFYNEQFF; DNA: TGCAGCGTTGAGGGACTAGCGGGGACCTTTTACAATGAGCAGTTCTTC
V: TRBV11-2; J: TRBJ2-3; D: .; size: .; length: 15; CDR3: CASSLRAPSTDTQYF; DNA: TGTGCCAGCAGCTTACGGGCACCTAGCACAGATACGCAGTATTTT
V: TRBV9; J: TRBJ2-1; D: .; size: .; length: 14; CDR3: CASSARWGANEQFF; DNA: TGTGCCAGCAGCGCGCGGTGGGGTGCGAATGAGCAGTTCTTC
V: TRBV29-1; J: TRBJ2-5; D: TRBD2; size: .; length: 14; CDR3: CSISGGLRLETQYF; DNA: TGCAGCATTAGCGGGGGCCTACGGTTGGAGACCCAGTACTTC
V: TRBV13; J: TRBJ1-5; D: .; size: .; length: 13; CDR3: CASSLSNDQPQHF; DNA: TGTGCCAGCAGCTTATCAAATGATCAGCCCCAGCATTTT
V: TRBV7-9; J: TRBJ1-1; D: .; size: .; length: 13; CDR3: CASSPGQNTEAFF; DNA: TGTGCCAGCAGCCCGGGACAGAACACTGAAGCTTTCTTT
V: TRBV27; J: TRBJ2-7; D: .; size: .; length: 12; CDR3: CASSSGGYEQYF; DNA: TGTGCCAGCAGTTCCGGGGGCTACGAGCAGTACTTC
V: TRBV4-3; J: TRBJ1-5; D: TRBD1; size: .; length: 16; CDR3: CASSQERDRRVGPQHF; DNA: TGCGCCAGCAGCCAAGAAAGGGACAGGAGGGTAGGGCCCCAGCATTTT
V: TRBV4-1; J: TRBJ2-3; D: .; size: .; length: 14; CDR3: CASSQGLSSDTQYF; DNA: TGCGCCAGCAGCCAAGGACTGTCCTCAGATACGCAGTATTTT